This T cell receptor (beta chain) was observed in a study of cytomegalovirus exposure and HLA in healthy donors. Broader study findings: Among TCR beta chains, those listed as cytomegalovirus-associated numbered over 150.

For this clone: The antigen is not known.

The CDR3 runs to 15 residues. In germline, CDR1 is SGHTA, CDR2 FQGTGA. The V and J ends lost 3 bases and 6 bases, in that order; junction bases with no gene match: 4. 60 Vbeta and 13 Jbeta primers were used in PCR. In the authors' methods: Roughly 11 million shared chains were among some 75 million unique TCR beta chains counted in a later analysis. Clones were sequenced by immunoSEQ multiplex PCR, and TCRdb holds only the in-frame ones, with some missing. V and J calls and clone size are copied from that table; D and trimming were computed from the DNA. This sample yields about 59,000 clones, of which roughly 75% are seen a single time; 6.5% to 8.5% belongs to the top ten.

This clonotype was sampled from a man between 25 and 39 years old in good health and CMV-seropositive. Sequencing was done on a sample of PBMCs. The rearrangement joins TRBV7-3 to TRBJ2-1; 11 bases agree with TRBD2. CDR3 DNA sequence: TGTGCCAGCAGCTTTAGCGGGGGGGTCTCCAATGAGCAGTTCTTC. The encoded protein is CASSFSGGVSNEQFF.